These 32 T cell receptor beta chains were sequenced from one sample in a study of blood T cells in healthy people across ages. A second PCR, run for about 7 to 12 cycles, used a sample-barcoded 5' primer plus a J-beta primer mix. Using its own MiXCR run on the 5' RACE reads, TCRdb lists one record per CDR3 protein. Found here are around 1,000,000 distinct CDR3 sequences, approximately 25% of them singletons; the top ten hold approximately 0.75%. This same sample was also taken into another study, of T cells of mothers and their children.

Sample: blood. Source of these receptors: a girl aged 2 to 10 in good health.

This clonotype was seen a handful of times. This sequence joins TRBV29-1 and TRBJ2-6; D is undetermined. This CDR3 comprises 15 residues. The germline CDR1 and CDR2 sequences are SQVTM and ANQGSEA. Trimming removed 4 bases at V and 0 bases at J, with 10 bases between. CDR3 sequence (DNA): TGCAGCGTTGTAGACCGCTCCTCTGGGGCCAACGTCCTGACTTTC. This translates into CSVVDRSSGANVLTF.

This sequence joins TRBV7-9 and TRBJ2-3, with unresolved D. This CDR3 is built from 13 residues. The germline V gene encodes CDR1 SEHNR and CDR2 FQNEAQ (reference sequence). Trimming cost V 4 bases and J 5 bases, with 10 bases left between them. This CDR3 reads CASSSIAEDTQYF. For the CDR3, the DNA is TGTGCCAGCAGCTCAATCGCCGAAGATACGCAGTATTTT.

The chain uses TRBV15 and TRBJ1-6; TRBD1 might be the D (5 bases). This CDR3 is 14 amino acids long. CDR1 and CDR2 from the germline V gene are LNHNV and YYDKDF (reference sequence). V dropped 8 bases and J dropped 8 bases, with 16 bases sitting between them. The CDR3 region has the DNA TGTGCCACCGAATCCGGGGCCCCTTATTCACCCCTCCACTTT. Its protein is CATESGAPYSPLHF.

This clonotype was observed a handful of times. The V gene is TRBV7-9, the J gene TRBJ1-6; D unclear. Looked up from germline, CDR1 is SEHNR and CDR2 is FQNEAQ (reference sequence). The CDR3 totals 13 residues. Trimming removed 3 bases at V and 7 bases at J, with 7 bases between. The CDR3 region has the DNA TGTGCCAGCAGCTTCGGTCAGAATTCACCCCTCCACTTT. Encoded protein: CASSFGQNSPLHF. Drawing the rest from reference TRBV7-9 and TRBJ1-6, the complete variable domain is DTGVSQNPRHKITKRGQNVTFRCDPISEHNRLYWYRQTLGQGPEFLTYFQNEAQLEKSRLLSDRFSAERPKGSFSTLEIQRTEQGDSAMYLCASSFGQNSPLHFGNGTRLTVT.

The chain joins TRBV7-9 to TRBJ2-7; D gene ambiguous. The V gene lost 5 bases and the J gene lost 0 bases, with 11 bases spanning the gap. The CDR3 spans 14 residues. Germline CDR1 SEHNR, CDR2 FQNEAQ (reference sequence). The CDR3 DNA reads as TGTGCCAGCAGCGCCCCCGGGTTCTCCTACGAGCAGTACTTC. It is translated as CASSAPGFSYEQYF.

The V gene is TRBV6-4, the J gene TRBJ1-1; D is possibly TRBD1 (5 bases). Trimming took 0 bases from V and 9 from J, leaving 14 bases between them. CDR3 length: 14 residues. Per the germline V gene, CDR1 is MRHNA and CDR2 is SNTAGT. The CDR3 nucleotides are TGTGCCAGCAGTGACTCGGTTCGGGGCACGCAAGCTTTCTTT. Amino acid sequence: CASSDSVRGTQAFF.

This clonotype has only a few counts. V and J are TRBV27 and TRBJ2-7; unclear D gene. CDR3 length: 13 residues. Trimming cost V 5 bases and J 0 bases, with 8 bases left between them. CDR1 MNHEY and CDR2 SMNVEV come from the germline V gene (reference sequence). The CDR3 nucleotides are TGTGCCAGCAGTACAACACCCTCCTACGAGCAGTACTTC. Translation gives CASSTTPSYEQYF.

There are a few counts of this clonotype. This chain uses TRBV5-6 with TRBJ2-5; D is unclear. The DNA matches TRBJ2-1 better at its end, which makes the J call doubtful. The germline V gene has CDR1 SGHDT and CDR2 YYEEEE. The CDR3 has 13 amino acids. For the CDR3, the DNA is TGTGCCAGCAGCTTGGTGGAGCACAATGAGCAGTTCTTC. Amino acids: CASSLVEHNEQFF.

V and J are TRBV6-5 and TRBJ1-2; the D gene is possibly TRBD1 (6 bases). The germline V gene encodes CDR1 MNHEY and CDR2 SVGAGI. The CDR3 sequence is 13 residues long. V lost 6 bases and J 3 bases, leaving 11 bases between the germline ends. CDR3 bases: TGTGCCAGCAGCGCCGGACAGCACTATGGCTACACCTTC. Its translation is CASSAGQHYGYTF.

This rearrangement joins TRBV29-1 to TRBJ2-2; D possibly corresponds to TRBD1 (6 bases). V lost 6 bases, J lost 0 bases, and 11 bases lay in between. The CDR3 spans 14 residues. Per germline, CDR1 SQVTM and CDR2 ANQGSEA. The CDR3 region is CSVTGTPNTGELFF. CDR3 nucleotide sequence: TGCAGCGTAACCGGGACACCGAACACCGGGGAGCTGTTTTTT.

This clonotype is a singleton in its sample. The rearrangement joins TRBV29-1 to TRBJ1-1; possible D gene TRBD1, 5 bases. Germline V gene lookup returns CDR1 SQVTM and CDR2 ANQGSEA. Between the trimmed V and J ends, which lost 5 bases and 1 base, there was a span of 11 bases. The CDR3 is made up of 13 amino acids. This chain's CDR3 is CSVSTGGNTEAFF. CDR3 nucleotide sequence: TGCAGCGTTTCCACGGGGGGGAACACTGAAGCTTTCTTT.

Only a few counts were recorded for this clonotype. The gene calls are TRBV7-3 and TRBJ2-2; 7 bases match TRBD2. Per germline, CDR1 SGHTA and CDR2 FQGTGA. Unmatched junction bases numbered 7, after V lost 4 bases and J lost 2 bases. The CDR3 spans 16 residues. The CDR3 is CASSYAGGSNTGELFF. The CDR3, as DNA: TGTGCCAGCAGCTATGCCGGGGGGTCCAACACCGGGGAGCTGTTTTTT.

This chain links TRBV2 with TRBJ2-3; D gene ambiguous. The CDR3 spans 14 residues. Trimming took off 6 bases at V and 1 base at J, with 11 bases between the two ends. In germline, CDR1 is SNHLY, CDR2 FYNNEI. CDR3 in DNA: TGTGCCAGCAGGACCCCTTCCGGCACAGATACGCAGTATTTT. As protein: CASRTPSGTDTQYF.

This clonotype was counted many times. The chain couples TRBV6-1 to TRBJ2-2, with D tentatively TRBD1 (6 bases). There are 16 residues in the CDR3. Trimming left V 7 bases short and J 1 base short, with 16 bases between. Germline V CDR1 and CDR2: MNHNS, SASEGT. Here the CDR3 DNA reads TGTGCCAGCAACAGACTCCAGACAGGGAACACCGGGGAGCTGTTTTTT. Protein product: CASNRLQTGNTGELFF.

V is TRBV20-1 and J is TRBJ2-1; no firm D call. Trimming took off 0 bases at V and 4 bases at J, with 7 bases between the two ends. CDR3 length: 13 amino acids. From germline, CDR1 is DFQATT and CDR2 SNEGSKA (reference sequence). The CDR3 spells CSARDRLYNEQFF. The CDR3 DNA is TGCAGTGCTAGAGATCGCCTGTACAATGAGCAGTTCTTC.

The genes are TRBV11-3 and TRBJ2-7; either TRBD1 or TRBD2 may supply D (5 bases each). Germline-derived CDR1 and CDR2 are SGHNT and YENEEA. V was clipped by 2 bases and J by 5 bases, with 10 bases between them. The CDR3 consists of 13 residues. The DNA of the CDR3 is TGTGCCAGCAGCTTAATGAGGGGTGACGAGCAGTACTTC. Translated: CASSLMRGDEQYF.

This clonotype was seen more than once but under ten times. The chain links TRBV6-6 to TRBJ2-4; D is uncertain. CDR3 size: 15 residues. With 2 bases removed from V and 0 bases from J, the gap between germline ends came to 8 bases. Germline V CDR1 and CDR2: MNHNY, SVGAGI (reference sequence). Here the CDR3 DNA reads TGTGCCAGCAGTTACGTGAATCAAGCCAAAAACATTCAGTACTTC. Amino acid sequence: CASSYVNQAKNIQYF.

V is TRBV6-1 and J is TRBJ1-1; 8 bases fit TRBD1. The CDR3 extends over 13 amino acids. V gave up 7 bases and J gave up 5 bases; unmatched junction bases: 6. Per the germline V gene, CDR1 is MNHNS and CDR2 is SASEGT. This chain's CDR3 is CASTQGAETEAFF. As DNA, the CDR3 is TGTGCCAGCACGCAGGGGGCTGAGACTGAAGCTTTCTTT.

This clonotype has a handful of counts. The chain couples TRBV20-1 to TRBJ2-5; TRBD2 aligns across 10 bases. Germline V gene data show CDR1 as DFQATT and CDR2 as SNEGSKA (reference sequence). CDR3 length: 13 residues. CDR3 region: CVASGRRMETQYF. In DNA form, the CDR3 reads TGCGTTGCTAGCGGGAGAAGGATGGAGACCCAGTACTTC.

In DNA form, the CDR3 reads TGTGCCAGTGGCTGGGGGAGCACTGAAGCTTTCTTT. This translates into CASGWGSTEAFF. The genes are TRBV19 and TRBJ1-1, with TRBD1 as a possible D gene (5 bases). With 8 bases removed from V and 4 bases from J, the gap between germline ends came to 11 bases. The CDR3 contains 12 residues. Looked up from germline, CDR1 is LNHDA and CDR2 is SQIVND (reference sequence).

The genes are TRBV7-9 and TRBJ2-5; 8 bases line up with TRBD1. V was clipped by 5 bases and J by 0 bases; unmatched bases: 8. Germline CDR1 is SEHNR and CDR2 is FQNEAQ (reference sequence). This CDR3 has 16 amino acids. For the CDR3, the DNA is TGTGCCAGCAGCCGGACAGGGACCCAGTACCAAGAGACCCAGTACTTC. It is translated as CASSRTGTQYQETQYF.

The V call is TRBV9, the J call TRBJ2-3; no clear D. CDR1 is SGDLS and CDR2 is YYNGEE in the germline V gene. The germline V and J ends were trimmed by 3 bases and 6 bases, with 14 bases remaining between them. This CDR3 comprises 14 residues. CDR3 sequence: CASSGRLPLDTQYF. CDR3 DNA sequence: TGTGCCAGCAGCGGACGTCTCCCCCTTGATACGCAGTATTTT.

The chain is built from TRBV7-2 and TRBJ2-5; D is undetermined. This CDR3 is built from 16 residues. Germline CDR1 SGHTA, CDR2 FQGNSA. Deletions cut 1 base from V and 1 base from J, with 13 bases between. The CDR3 coding sequence is TGTGCCAGCAGCTTAGTAGGTCGGCGGACCCAAGAGACCCAGTACTTC. Amino acids: CASSLVGRRTQETQYF. The full variable domain, rest sourced from reference TRBV7-2 and TRBJ2-5, is GAGVSQSPSNKVTEKGKDVELRCDPISGHTALYWYRQSLGQGLEFLIYFQGNSAPDKSGLPSDRFSAERTGGSVSTLTIQRTQQEDSAVYLCASSLVGRRTQETQYFGPGTRLLVL.

This clonotype was recorded a few times. The chain carries TRBV6-6 and TRBJ2-1, with D tentatively TRBD1 (6 bases). The CDR3 is 15 amino acids. Germline V gene sequence: CDR1 MNHNY, CDR2 SVGAGI (reference sequence). V was pared by 6 bases and J by 0 bases, with 12 bases between. The CDR3 here is CASSRGHLSYNEQFF. The CDR3 DNA sequence: TGTGCCAGCAGCCGGGGACACCTCTCCTACAATGAGCAGTTCTTC.

This clonotype was counted between two and nine times. CDR3 bases: TGTGCCAGCAGTATACTAGCGGGGGGGCAAGGAGAGGAGACCCAGTACTTC. Translating gives CASSILAGGQGEETQYF. The V call is TRBV27, the J call TRBJ2-5; 13 bases line up with TRBD2. The CDR3 has 17 residues. V trimming: 5 bases; J trimming: 5 bases; junction bases outside the gene matches: 11. The V gene's germline CDR1 is MNHEY and CDR2 SMNVEV (reference sequence).

This rearrangement joins TRBV11-2 to TRBJ1-1; D unresolved. The CDR3 is 13 residues long. V dropped 8 bases and J dropped 0 bases, with 10 bases sitting between them. CDR1 and CDR2 from the germline V gene are SGHAT and FQNNGV. The DNA of the CDR3 is TGTGCCAGCGGATTAAACATGAACACTGAAGCTTTCTTT. It specifies CASGLNMNTEAFF.

Only a few counts were recorded for this clonotype. The chain has TRBV4-3 and TRBJ2-7; 8 bases line up with TRBD2. Trimming cost V 0 bases and J 3 bases; bases outside gene matches: 7. The CDR3 loop spans 16 amino acids. Germline CDR1 is LGHNA and CDR2 is YSLEER. The CDR3 here is CASSQDREGQIYEQYF. The CDR3 nucleotides are TGCGCCAGCAGCCAAGATCGGGAGGGGCAAATCTACGAGCAGTACTTC.

The V and J genes are TRBV28 and TRBJ1-1, with D maybe TRBD1 (5 bases). The CDR3 has 12 residues. CDR1 is MDHEN, CDR2 SYDVKM, per germline. V was cut by 5 bases and J by 7 bases, with 11 bases left in between. The CDR3 loop reads CASSGGGFEAFF. CDR3 DNA: TGTGCCAGCAGTGGGGGGGGATTTGAAGCTTTCTTT.

The chain joins TRBV28 to TRBJ1-5; D is undetermined. This CDR3 is built from 14 residues. Germline CDR1 is MDHEN and CDR2 is SYDVKM. V gave up 3 bases and J gave up 3 bases, with 9 bases separating them. The CDR3 reads CASSFWGDNQPQHF. CDR3 bases: TGTGCCAGCAGTTTCTGGGGAGACAATCAGCCCCAGCATTTT.

V gene TRBV20-1 combines with J gene TRBJ2-5; D unclear. The CDR3 runs 13 residues. Per the germline V gene, CDR1 is DFQATT and CDR2 is SNEGSKA (reference sequence). V lost 2 bases and J 2 bases, leaving 9 bases between the germline ends. CDR3 nucleotides: TGCAGTGCTAGATGGGCGGTTCAAGAGACCCAGTACTTC. This gives the protein CSARWAVQETQYF.

This clonotype was seen a handful of times. V gene TRBV7-9 combines with J gene TRBJ2-5; weak D call: TRBD2 (6 bases). The better agreement between TRBJ2-1 and the DNA end casts doubt on the J call. The CDR3 is 16 amino acids. Germline assignment: CDR1 SEHNR and CDR2 FQNEAQ (reference sequence). CDR3 amino acids: CASSRAGQTVYNEQFF. Here the CDR3 DNA reads TGTGCCAGCAGCCGAGCGGGTCAGACAGTTTACAATGAGCAGTTCTTC.

The CDR3 nucleotides read TGCAGCGTTGTGTTTGAGGGGGTTACCCTAGCCAAAAACATTCAGTACTTC. As protein: CSVVFEGVTLAKNIQYF. The chain is built from TRBV29-1 and TRBJ2-4, with a weak D call TRBD1 (6 bases). This CDR3 region has 17 residues. Trimming took off 4 bases at V and 0 bases at J, with 19 bases between the two ends. The germline V gene has CDR1 SQVTM and CDR2 ANQGSEA. Variable domain in full (rest from reference TRBV29-1 and TRBJ2-4): SAVISQKPSRDICQRGTSLTIQCQVDSQVTMMFWYRQQPGQSLTLIATANQGSEATYESGFVIDKFPISRPNLTFSTLTVSNMSPEDSSIYLCSVVFEGVTLAKNIQYFGAGTRLSVL.